One sample yielded the 11 T cell receptor beta chains listed below, sequenced in a study of blood T cell repertoires in COVID-19. Only in-frame clones appear in the TCRdb table, and some are missing; sequencing was by immunoSEQ multiplex PCR. Of fewer than 400,000 clones in the sample, roughly 88% were seen once. Source material: PBMCs or T cells enriched from blood (not recorded which). These receptors originate from a man younger than 45 who had recovered from COVID-19.

The rearrangement uses TRBV4-3 and TRBJ1-6; D may be TRBD1 (5 bases). Trimming stripped 0 bases from V and 4 bases from J, with 10 bases between. This CDR3 spans 16 amino acids. Germline V gene data show CDR1 as LGHNA and CDR2 as YSLEER. Here the CDR3 reads CASSQDGTIYNSPLHF. The CDR3 region has the DNA TGCGCCAGCAGCCAAGACGGGACTATTTATAATTCACCCCTCCACTTT.

To note about this clone: The same CDR3 can be traced to other DNA sequences in this sample. V is TRBV19 and J is TRBJ2-7, with TRBD2 matching over 7 bases. The CDR3 extends over 15 amino acids. Germline lookup yields CDR1 LNHDA and CDR2 SQIVND (reference sequence). V shed 1 base and J 1 base; nucleotides not matched to a gene: 4. The chain's CDR3 is CASSIVPGGSYEQYF. In DNA form, the CDR3 reads TGTGCCAGTAGTATAGTTCCGGGGGGATCCTACGAGCAGTACTTC.

The genes are TRBV3-1 (or the pseudogene TRBV3-2) and TRBJ1-2; D might be TRBD1 (5 bases). CDR1 is LGHDT, CDR2 YNNKEL, per germline (reference sequence). The CDR3 extends over 15 amino acids. The ends were cut back, 0 bases at V and 4 bases at J, with 12 bases in the middle. CDR3 nucleotide sequence: TGTGCCAGCAGCCAAGAAAATGTGGGGGGCTATGGCTACACCTTC. Amino acids: CASSQENVGGYGYTF.

The V gene is TRBV5-4, the J gene TRBJ2-5; TRBD2 aligns across 8 bases. J was trimmed by 4 bases and V by 5 bases; bases with no gene match: 16. The V gene's germline CDR1 is SGHNT and CDR2 YYREEE (reference sequence). The CDR3 is 17 residues long. This CDR3 is CASRPAAGGSAGETQYF. The CDR3 bases are TGTGCCAGCAGGCCAGCGGCGGGGGGCTCAGCCGGAGAGACCCAGTACTTC.

V is TRBV4-3 and J is TRBJ2-2; 7 bases are a match to TRBD1. V shed 2 bases and J 5 bases; nucleotides not matched to a gene: 5. This CDR3 is 15 amino acids long. Germline CDR1 LGHNA, CDR2 YSLEER. CDR3 nucleotides: TGCGCCAGCAGCCAACTTACAGGGGTGACCGGGGAGCTGTTTTTT. Encoded protein: CASSQLTGVTGELFF.

The genes are TRBV4-1 and TRBJ1-3; D call uncertain. The CDR3 totals 16 residues. Germline CDR1 and CDR2: MGHRA and YSYEKL. The V gene lost 3 bases and the J gene lost 4 bases, with 16 bases spanning the gap. CDR3 bases: TGCGCCAGCAGCCAGGTGGCCCAGTCGTTAGGAAACACCATATATTTT. It specifies CASSQVAQSLGNTIYF.

J is TRBJ1-2 and V is TRBV20-1; perhaps TRBD1 as D (6 bases). V was clipped by 7 bases and J by 6 bases, with 12 bases between them. Per the germline V gene, CDR1 is DFQATT and CDR2 is SNEGSKA (reference sequence). This CDR3 has 11 residues. The CDR3 coding sequence is TGCAGTGTCCTCGGGGGGCATGGCTACACCTTC. It codes for CSVLGGHGYTF.

The gene calls are TRBV5-5 and TRBJ2-7; a weak D match, TRBD2 (5 bases). This CDR3 is 14 amino acids long. V shed 0 bases and J shed 2 bases, with 9 bases lying between them. CDR1 and CDR2 (germline): SGHKS, YYEKEE (reference sequence). CDR3 residues: CASSLVRGTYEQYF. CDR3 DNA sequence: TGTGCCAGCAGCTTGGTCCGGGGTACCTACGAGCAGTACTTC.

There are a few counts of this clone. V and J are TRBV7-2 and TRBJ1-6; D perhaps matches TRBD1 (5 bases). The germline V and J ends were trimmed by 2 bases and 7 bases, with 15 bases remaining between them. Germline V lookup: CDR1 SGHTA, CDR2 FQGNSA. This CDR3 contains 16 residues. The CDR3 DNA sequence: TGTGCCAGCAGCTTAATGGGGAGGGGCCTAAATTCACCCCTCCACTTT. Translating it yields CASSLMGRGLNSPLHF.

J is TRBJ1-5 and V is TRBV19; no firm D call. The CDR3 loop spans 14 amino acids. CDR1 is LNHDA and CDR2 is SQIVND in the germline V gene (reference sequence). Trimming removed 3 bases from V and 2 bases from J, with 8 bases in between. The CDR3 is CASSMRWGNQPQHF. DNA for the CDR3: TGTGCCAGTAGTATGCGGTGGGGCAATCAGCCCCAGCATTTT.

This chain links TRBV5-1 with TRBJ1-1; no definite D call. From germline, CDR1 is SGHRS and CDR2 YFSETQ. Trimming removed 4 bases from V and 0 bases from J, with 10 bases in between. CDR3 length equals 14 residues. The CDR3 loop is CASSIQMLNTEAFF. DNA of the CDR3: TGCGCCAGCAGCATACAGATGCTGAACACTGAAGCTTTCTTT.